The source of this TCR beta chain is a study of control samples from healthy donors and cancer patients. This clone is judged medium-sized. Measured with immunoSEQ multiplex PCR; TCRdb has only the in-frame clones, and not every one. The data show 90,000 to 150,000 clones, 90% to 95% seen once. This TCR derives from a woman in her late teens or twenties in good health. What was sequenced was blood.

The CDR3 is CAIVRSGGPITTDTQYF. Written as DNA, the CDR3 is TGTGCCATCGTCCGAAGCGGGGGGCCAATAACCACAGATACGCAGTATTTT. The V gene is TRBV10-3, the J gene TRBJ2-3, with 9 bases lining up with TRBD2. The CDR3 consists of 17 residues. CDR1 is ENHRY and CDR2 is SYGVKD in the germline V gene. V shed 8 bases, J shed 2 bases, and the junction held 14 bases outside the gene matches.